This T cell receptor (beta chain) stems from a study of control samples from healthy donors and cancer patients. Sequencing used immunoSEQ multiplex PCR; TCRdb keeps in-frame clones, though not all of them. In the table there are fewer than 200,000 clones, just over 85% of which are singletons. CDR3 length: 17 residues. The germline V gene encodes CDR1 MDHEN and CDR2 SYDVKM. J gave up 0 bases and V 7 bases, and 8 bases lay outside the gene matches. The specimen was blood. The clonotype comes from a woman in her twenties or thirties in good health. The rearrangement links TRBV28 to TRBJ2-6; 8 bases match TRBD1. CDR3 DNA sequence: TGTGCCAGCATTACAGGGGGGTCCCCCTCTGGGGCCAACGTCCTGACTTTC. This translates into CASITGGSPSGANVLTF.